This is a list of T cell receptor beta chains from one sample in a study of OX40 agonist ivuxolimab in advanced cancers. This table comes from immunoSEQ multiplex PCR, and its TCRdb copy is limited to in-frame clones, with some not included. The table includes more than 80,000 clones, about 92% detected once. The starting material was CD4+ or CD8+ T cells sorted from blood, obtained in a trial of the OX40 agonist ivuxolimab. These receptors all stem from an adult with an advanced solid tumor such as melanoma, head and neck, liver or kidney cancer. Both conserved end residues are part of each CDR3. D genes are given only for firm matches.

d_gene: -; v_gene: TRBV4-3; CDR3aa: CASSQDARYQPQHF
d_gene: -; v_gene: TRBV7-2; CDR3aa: CASSPTRRITDTQYF
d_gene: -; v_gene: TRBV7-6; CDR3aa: CATKNVRRRGGNQPQHF
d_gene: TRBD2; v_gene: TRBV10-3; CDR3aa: CAISVPTSGGALNEQFF
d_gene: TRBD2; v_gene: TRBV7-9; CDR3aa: CASSSGVTREVEQFF
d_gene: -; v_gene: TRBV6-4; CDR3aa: CASSRGPRGTDTQYF
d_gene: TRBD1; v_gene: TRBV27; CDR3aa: CASSLLQGGSPLHF
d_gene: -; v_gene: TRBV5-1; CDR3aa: CASSSGTASTDTQYF
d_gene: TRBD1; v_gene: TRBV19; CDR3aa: CASTTHGQGNQPQHF
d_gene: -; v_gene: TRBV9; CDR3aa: CASSGDPGQGWGYTF
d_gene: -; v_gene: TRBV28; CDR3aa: CASSFVGIYSNQPQHF
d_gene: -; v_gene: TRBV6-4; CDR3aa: CASSLNSYNEQFF
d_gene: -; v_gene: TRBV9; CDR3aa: CASSPEPQEETQYF
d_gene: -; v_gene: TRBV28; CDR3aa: CASIRAPGRQNYGYTF
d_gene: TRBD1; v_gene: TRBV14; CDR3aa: CASSPIVTRDRALYEQYF
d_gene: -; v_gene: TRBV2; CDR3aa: CASIGGNQETQYF
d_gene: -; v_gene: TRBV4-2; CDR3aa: CASSQEGTRGRAGANVLTF
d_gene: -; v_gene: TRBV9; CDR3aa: CASSVVVGGTIYF
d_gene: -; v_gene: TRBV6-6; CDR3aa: CASSSMKYEQYF